The 21 T cell receptor beta chains below were found in one sample sequenced in a study of cytomegalovirus exposure and HLA in healthy donors (dated 2017 in TCRdb). Library construction relied on the immunoSEQ multiplex PCR assay. A mixture of 60 forward primers for TCR Vbeta segments and 13 reverse primers for TCR Jbeta segments was used in the multiplex PCR. TCRdb took this table from immuneACCESS and kept in-frame rearrangements with V and J called. Such tables lack part of the clones; where checked against another copy, unresolved V genes explain under half of the gap, and the rest is unexplained. The sample data list 100,000 to 120,000 clones, and roughly three quarters of these were observed just once. Under 1.5% of the sample belongs to the ten largest clones. Sequencing was carried out using PBMCs. The receptors stem from a man aged 35-49 years in good health and CMV-seronegative.

The rearrangement links TRBV9 to TRBJ2-5; 13 positions match TRBD2. After removal of 3 bases from V and 5 bases from J, the junction contained 4 bases not matched to a gene. Germline CDR1 SGDLS, CDR2 YYNGEE. This CDR3 comprises 15 residues. CDR3 amino acids: CASSGTSGGRETQYF. CDR3 in DNA: TGTGCCAGCAGCGGGACTAGCGGGGGACGGGAGACCCAGTACTTC.

This clone has a single count. The V gene is TRBV28, the J gene TRBJ2-7, with 7 bases identical to TRBD2. With 4 bases clipped from V and 3 bases from J, the junction kept 12 bases outside the gene matches. Looked up from germline, CDR1 is MDHEN and CDR2 is SYDVKM. This CDR3 contains 16 residues. Written as DNA, the CDR3 is TGTGCCAGCAGTTCCCCTGGGGCAGCGGGGATCTACGAGCAGTACTTC. It codes for CASSSPGAAGIYEQYF.

The chain has TRBV5-1 and TRBJ1-1, with 11 bases identical to TRBD1. Germline-derived CDR1 and CDR2 are SGHRS and YFSETQ. The CDR3 has 17 residues. J was trimmed by 1 base and V by 1 base; bases with no gene match: 6. CDR3 protein: CASSLPRTGGANTEAFF. CDR3 DNA sequence: TGCGCCAGCAGCTTGCCCCGGACAGGGGGCGCGAACACTGAAGCTTTCTTT.

The rearrangement joins TRBV7-2 to TRBJ1-6, with no clear D. V lost 1 base, J lost 5 bases, and 6 bases lay in between. The germline gives CDR1 SGHTA, CDR2 FQGNSA. The CDR3 extends over 14 amino acids. The CDR3 DNA reads as TGTGCCAGCAGCTTAGGAGGGAATAATTCACCCCTCCACTTT. Its translation: CASSLGGNNSPLHF.

The rearrangement links TRBV9 to TRBJ2-1; TRBD1 matches at 7 bases. V shed 0 bases and J 7 bases; nucleotides not matched to a gene: 4. CDR1 SGDLS and CDR2 YYNGEE come from the germline V gene. The CDR3 covers 14 residues. This chain's CDR3 is CASSVETGWNEQFF. In DNA form, the CDR3 reads TGTGCCAGCAGCGTAGAGACAGGGTGGAATGAGCAGTTCTTC.

J is TRBJ1-1 and V is TRBV6-5; tentative D call: TRBD1 (5 bases). The CDR3 is 16 residues long. With 2 bases removed from V and 0 bases from J, the gap between germline ends came to 13 bases. Germline assignment: CDR1 MNHEY and CDR2 SVGAGI. The CDR3 nucleotides read TGTGCCAGCAGTTACACCGGACGGGGGATGAACACTGAAGCTTTCTTT. Its translation is CASSYTGRGMNTEAFF.

V and J are TRBV6-1 and TRBJ2-2, with a weak D call TRBD2 (5 bases). V shed 6 bases and J shed 6 bases, with 17 bases lying between them. From germline, CDR1 is MNHNS and CDR2 SASEGT. This CDR3 is 15 amino acids long. The CDR3 nucleotides read TGTGCCAGCAGGGGGAGTGGGGTCATGGCCGGGGAGCTGTTTTTT. It translates to CASRGSGVMAGELFF.

The CDR3 reads CASSFGDRAGGEQYF. CDR3 DNA sequence: TGTGCCAGCAGCTTCGGGGACAGGGCTGGGGGTGAGCAGTACTTC. This chain connects TRBV7-6 to TRBJ2-7; 9 nucleotides align to TRBD1. The CDR3 sequence is 15 residues long. J gave up 7 bases and V 3 bases, and 10 bases lay outside the gene matches. Looked up from germline, CDR1 is SGHVS and CDR2 is FNYEAQ.

This clone was found once. J is TRBJ2-3 and V is TRBV7-3, with TRBD2 as a possible D gene (6 bases). Trimming removed 5 bases at V and 2 bases at J, with 11 bases between. CDR3 size: 14 residues. CDR1 SGHTA and CDR2 FQGTGA come from the germline V gene. CDR3 coding DNA: TGTGCCAGCAGCCCGGGACTTAACACAGATACGCAGTATTTT. It specifies CASSPGLNTDTQYF.

This chain uses TRBV6-1 with TRBJ2-1; 10 positions match TRBD2. V trimming: 3 bases; J trimming: 3 bases; junction bases outside the gene matches: 8. Germline-derived CDR1 and CDR2 are MNHNS and SASEGT. The CDR3 runs to 17 residues. In DNA form, the CDR3 reads TGTGCCAGCAGTGATATACGGACTAGCGGAAACTACAATGAGCAGTTCTTC. It codes for CASSDIRTSGNYNEQFF.

A single count supports this clone. This chain connects TRBV19 to TRBJ2-3, with 9 bases matching TRBD2. The CDR3 contains 15 residues. With 6 bases clipped from V and 0 bases from J, the junction kept 4 bases outside the gene matches. CDR1 is LNHDA, CDR2 SQIVND, per germline (reference sequence). CDR3 nucleotide sequence: TGTGCCAGTAGCAAAAGCGGGGGGAGCACAGATACGCAGTATTTT. Protein sequence: CASSKSGGSTDTQYF.

The chain couples TRBV6-6 to TRBJ2-3, with TRBD1 matching 12 bases. The CDR3 runs to 16 residues. In germline, CDR1 is MNHNY, CDR2 SVGAGI (reference sequence). The trim removed 5 bases at V and 3 bases at J, leaving 6 bases unmatched. The CDR3 region has the DNA TGTGCCAGCAGTCCACGGGACAGGGGGCTGACAGATACGCAGTATTTT. Protein sequence: CASSPRDRGLTDTQYF.

V is TRBV10-3 and J is TRBJ2-7; 12 nucleotides line up with TRBD2. Germline V gene lookup returns CDR1 ENHRY and CDR2 SYGVKD. After removal of 2 bases from V and 4 bases from J, the junction contained 3 bases not matched to a gene. This CDR3 is built from 15 residues. This CDR3 reads CAISELLAGGYEQYF. The CDR3, as DNA: TGTGCCATCAGTGAGCTTCTAGCGGGAGGGTACGAGCAGTACTTC.

This clone was observed a handful of times. This chain connects TRBV28 to TRBJ2-6; D is unresolved. This CDR3 is built from 16 residues. Germline lookup yields CDR1 MDHEN and CDR2 SYDVKM. V was pared by 6 bases and J by 3 bases, with 15 bases between. CDR3 nucleotide sequence: TGTGCCAGCAGCCCCGCGTGGGCAGGTGGGGCCAACGTCCTGACTTTC. Protein product: CASSPAWAGGANVLTF.

The CDR3: CASSSVSDRDSYEQYF. The CDR3 bases are TGTGCCAGCAGTTCCGTCTCTGACAGGGACTCCTACGAGCAGTACTTC. The chain links TRBV27 to TRBJ2-7, with TRBD1 matching 7 bases. The V gene's germline CDR1 is MNHEY and CDR2 SMNVEV (reference sequence). This CDR3 has 16 residues. V dropped 4 bases and J dropped 0; count of bases not matched to a gene: 9.

The V and J genes are TRBV6-1 and TRBJ2-7; D may be TRBD1 (5 bases). V was cut by 3 bases and J by 4 bases, with 10 bases left in between. Germline CDR1 is MNHNS and CDR2 is SASEGT. CDR3 length equals 13 residues. Written as DNA, the CDR3 is TGTGCCAGCAGTGATACAGGAGATTACGAGCAGTACTTC. Translating gives CASSDTGDYEQYF.

Turning to this clone: Other DNA variants within this sample encode the same CDR3. J is TRBJ2-3 and V is TRBV4-2; TRBD2 aligns across 7 bases. The V and J ends lost 3 bases and 5 bases, in that order; junction bases with no gene match: 8. Per the germline V gene, CDR1 is LGHNA and CDR2 is YNFKEQ. The CDR3 sequence is 15 residues long. This chain's CDR3 is CASSQAAGLGDTQYF. For the CDR3, the DNA is TGTGCCAGCAGCCAGGCTGCAGGACTAGGAGATACGCAGTATTTT.

V usage is TRBV29-1 and J usage is TRBJ2-7; 7 nucleotides match TRBD1. The V and J ends lost 7 bases and 2 bases, in that order; junction bases with no gene match: 5. CDR1 is SQVTM, CDR2 ANQGSEA, per germline. The CDR3 is made up of 12 amino acids. The CDR3 sequence is CSAGQVAYEQYF. DNA for the CDR3: TGCAGCGCAGGACAGGTAGCCTACGAGCAGTACTTC.

To note about this clone: At one end, the junction sequence differs from germline, possibly due to a read error. The gene calls are TRBV7-9 and TRBJ1-2, with TRBD1 matching over 7 bases. CDR1 is SEHNR and CDR2 is FQNEAQ in the germline V gene (reference sequence). The CDR3 is 16 amino acids. The CDR3 is CSSIKWSPQTQGGYTF. CDR3 bases: TGTTCCAGCATAAAATGGAGCCCTCAGACACAGGGGGGCTACACCTTC.

This chain connects TRBV7-9 to TRBJ1-1; D might be TRBD1 (6 bases). Trimming cost V 6 bases and J 0 bases, with 20 bases left between them. Germline CDR1 reads SEHNR; CDR2 reads FQNEAQ (reference sequence). This CDR3 has 17 residues. This CDR3 is CASSTGLVRNMNTEAFF. DNA for the CDR3: TGTGCCAGCAGTACAGGGCTTGTGAGAAACATGAACACTGAAGCTTTCTTT.

V is TRBV5-1 and J is TRBJ2-7; TRBD2 aligns across 14 bases. Germline V gene lookup returns CDR1 SGHRS and CDR2 YFSETQ. The CDR3 is 18 amino acids. J gave up 0 bases and V 2 bases, and 7 bases lay outside the gene matches. DNA for the CDR3: TGCGCCAGCAGCTTCCGACTAGCGGGAGGGGGAAGCTCCTACGAGCAGTACTTC. Translating it yields CASSFRLAGGGSSYEQYF.